The clone carrying this T cell receptor (beta chain) was seen a handful of times. The antigen remains unidentified. This specimen belongs to a study of CD8 T cells in ankylosing spondylitis. Study results and limitations: Reportedly, matched ankylosing spondylitis synovial fluid was significantly enriched for disease-linked clones. Disease-associated clonotypes exhibited CD8+ identity and were relatively infrequent in peripheral blood. A number of the motif variants had already been described in reactive arthritis synovial fluid and blood. What appeared characteristic of ankylosing spondylitis blood was a TCR beta motif of seven to nine highly homologous variants.

Each TCR beta library was made by quantitative 5'-RACE that incorporated molecular barcodes. TCRdb recomputed calls from the 5' RACE reads with MiXCR, one row per CDR3 protein. The sample has 700,000 or so distinct CDR3 sequences, around a fifth seen once. CDR3 length: 13 residues. Germline V lookup: CDR1 MNHEY, CDR2 SVGEGT. The V end lost 6 bases, the J end lost 6 bases, and 14 bases lay between the germline ends. Source material: blood, either unsorted or a sorted T cell fraction (not recorded which). This TCR came from a male donor with ankylosing spondylitis. The chain couples TRBV6-2 or TRBV6-3 to TRBJ1-1; maybe TRBD1 (5 bases). The CDR3: CASSLTMGAEAFF. CDR3 nucleotides: TGTGCCAGCAGCCTCACAATGGGGGCTGAAGCTTTCTTT.